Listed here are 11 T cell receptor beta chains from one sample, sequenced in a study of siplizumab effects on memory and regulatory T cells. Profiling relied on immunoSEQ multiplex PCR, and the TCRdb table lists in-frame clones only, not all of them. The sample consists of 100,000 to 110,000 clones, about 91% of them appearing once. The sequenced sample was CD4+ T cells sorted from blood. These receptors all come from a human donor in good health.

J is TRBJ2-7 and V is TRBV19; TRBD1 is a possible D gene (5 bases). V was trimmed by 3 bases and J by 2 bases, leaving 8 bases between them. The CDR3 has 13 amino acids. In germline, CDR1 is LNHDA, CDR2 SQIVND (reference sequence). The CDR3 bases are TGTGCCAGTAGTATGACAGACCCCTACGAGCAGTACTTC. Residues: CASSMTDPYEQYF.

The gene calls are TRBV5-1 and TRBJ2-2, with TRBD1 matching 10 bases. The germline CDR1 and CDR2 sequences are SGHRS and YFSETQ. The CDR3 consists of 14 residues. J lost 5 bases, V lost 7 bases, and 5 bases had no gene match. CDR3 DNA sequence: TGCGCCAGCTTTCGACAGGGGGCTACCGGGGAGCTGTTTTTT. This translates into CASFRQGATGELFF.

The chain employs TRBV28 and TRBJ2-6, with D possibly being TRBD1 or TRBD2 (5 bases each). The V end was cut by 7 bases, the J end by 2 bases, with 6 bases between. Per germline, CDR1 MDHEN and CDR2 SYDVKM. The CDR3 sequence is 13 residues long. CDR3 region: CASMGAGANVLTF. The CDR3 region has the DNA TGTGCCAGCATGGGGGCTGGGGCCAACGTCCTGACTTTC.

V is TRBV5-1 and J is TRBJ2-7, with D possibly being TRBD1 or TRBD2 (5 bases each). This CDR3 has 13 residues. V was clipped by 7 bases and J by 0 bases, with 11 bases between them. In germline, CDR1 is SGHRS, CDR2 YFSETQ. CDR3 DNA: TGCGCCAGCGGTGAGGGGAACTCCTACGAGCAGTACTTC. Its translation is CASGEGNSYEQYF.

The CDR3: CASSSRADTTNSPLHF. DNA of the CDR3: TGCGCCAGCAGCTCAAGGGCAGACACTACCAATTCACCCCTCCACTTT. This chain uses TRBV5-1 with TRBJ1-6; D not resolved. The germline gives CDR1 SGHRS, CDR2 YFSETQ. This CDR3 is built from 16 residues. V shed 3 bases and J shed 7 bases, with 17 bases lying between them.

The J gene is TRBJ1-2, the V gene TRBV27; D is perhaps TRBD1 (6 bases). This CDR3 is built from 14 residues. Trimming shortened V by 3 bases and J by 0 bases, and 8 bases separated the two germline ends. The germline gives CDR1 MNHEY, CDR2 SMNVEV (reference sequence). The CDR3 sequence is CASSLTGTNYGYTF. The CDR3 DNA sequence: TGTGCCAGCAGTTTGACAGGAACTAACTATGGCTACACCTTC.

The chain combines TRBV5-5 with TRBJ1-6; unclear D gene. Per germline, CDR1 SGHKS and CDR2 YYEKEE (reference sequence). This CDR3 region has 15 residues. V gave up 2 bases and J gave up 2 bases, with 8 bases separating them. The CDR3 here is CASSFSAAYNSPLHF. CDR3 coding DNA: TGTGCCAGCAGCTTTTCGGCAGCCTATAATTCACCCCTCCACTTT.

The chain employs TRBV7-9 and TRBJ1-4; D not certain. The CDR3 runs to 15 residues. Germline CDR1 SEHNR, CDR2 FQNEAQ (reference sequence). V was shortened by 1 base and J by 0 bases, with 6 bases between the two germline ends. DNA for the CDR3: TGTGCCAGCAGCTTAGGGGTTGCAACTAATGAAAAACTGTTTTTT. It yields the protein CASSLGVATNEKLFF.

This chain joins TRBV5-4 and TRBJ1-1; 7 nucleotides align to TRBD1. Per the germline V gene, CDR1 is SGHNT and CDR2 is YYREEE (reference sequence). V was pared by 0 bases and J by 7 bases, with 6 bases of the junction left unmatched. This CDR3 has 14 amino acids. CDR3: CASSLEGTAHEAFF. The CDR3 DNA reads TGTGCCAGCAGCTTGGAGGGGACAGCTCATGAAGCTTTCTTT.

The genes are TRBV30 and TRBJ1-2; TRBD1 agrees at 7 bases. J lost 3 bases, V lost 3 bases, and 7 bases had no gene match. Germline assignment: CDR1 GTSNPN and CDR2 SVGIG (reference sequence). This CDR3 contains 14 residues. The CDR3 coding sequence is TGTGCCTGGAGGCCGACAGGGTGGGACTATGGCTACACCTTC. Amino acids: CAWRPTGWDYGYTF.

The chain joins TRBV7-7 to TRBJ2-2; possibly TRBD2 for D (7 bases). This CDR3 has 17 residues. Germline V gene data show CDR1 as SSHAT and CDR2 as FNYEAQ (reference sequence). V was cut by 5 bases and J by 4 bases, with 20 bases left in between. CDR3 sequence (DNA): TGTGCCAGCAGCCCAGCCGCGGGGGCGGTTGGCACCGGGGAGCTGTTTTTT. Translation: CASSPAAGAVGTGELFF.